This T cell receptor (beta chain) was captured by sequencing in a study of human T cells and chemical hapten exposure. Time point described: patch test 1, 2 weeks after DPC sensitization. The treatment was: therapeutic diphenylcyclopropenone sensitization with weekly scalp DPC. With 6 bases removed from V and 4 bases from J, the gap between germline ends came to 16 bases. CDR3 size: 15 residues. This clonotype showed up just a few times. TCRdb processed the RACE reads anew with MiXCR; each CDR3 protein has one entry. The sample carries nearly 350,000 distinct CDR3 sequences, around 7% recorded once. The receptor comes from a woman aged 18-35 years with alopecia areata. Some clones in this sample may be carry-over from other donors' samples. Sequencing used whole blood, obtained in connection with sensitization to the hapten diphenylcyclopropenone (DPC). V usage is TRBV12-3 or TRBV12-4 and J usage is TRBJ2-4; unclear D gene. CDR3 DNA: TGTGCCAGCAGACTCCGACGGGTTCTAAAAAACATTCAGTACTTC. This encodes CASRLRRVLKNIQYF.